This entry describes one T cell receptor (beta chain). Here the CDR3 omits its conserved ending phenylalanine or tryptophan, so a read error is the likely source. This sample is part of a study of immune characterization of retroperitoneal liposarcoma. TCRdb reprocessed the PCR reads with MiXCR, giving one entry per CDR3 protein. The data show around 12,000 distinct CDR3 sequences, 45% to 50% seen once. The CDR3 totals 14 residues. Germline assignment: CDR1 SGHTA and CDR2 FQGNSA. Trimming shortened V by 3 bases and J by 10 bases, and 19 bases separated the two germline ends. The sequence derives from a female donor with retroperitoneal liposarcoma. Sequencing was done on a sample of tumor tissue. The chain employs TRBV7-2 and TRBJ2-7, with a possible D match to TRBD2 (6 bases). CDR3 coding DNA: TGTGCCAGCAGCTTTGGGCAGCCGGGGGAGCCCCAGTACTGC. Translated, it gives CASSFGQPGEPQYC.